This section outlines one T cell receptor beta chain sequence together with its context. Its antigen is undetermined. Both 60 Vbeta primers and 13 Jbeta primers went into the PCR. Using immunoSEQ multiplex PCR, the repertoire was profiled, and TCRdb retains in-frame clones only, with some absent. The sample shows about 160,000 clones, roughly 80% of them seen only once. This sample is drawn from a study of cytomegalovirus exposure and HLA in healthy donors. V was clipped by 8 bases and J by 5 bases, with 21 bases between them. Per germline, CDR1 MDHEN and CDR2 SYDVKM. The length of the CDR3 is 16 residues. Study findings and constraints: Presence/absence analyses supposed approximately even sequencing depth among donors.

The clonotype originates from a woman aged 30 to 39 in good health and CMV-seropositive. The chain carries TRBV28 and TRBJ1-4; tentatively, D is TRBD1 (5 bases). The sample consisted of PBMCs. In DNA form, the CDR3 reads TGTGCCAGCGGCTCAGGGCGGCATGGTGTCAATGAAAAACTGTTTTTT. As protein: CASGSGRHGVNEKLFF.